What follows is one TCR beta chain and its context. Produced via immunoSEQ multiplex PCR; TCRdb's table is partial and in-frame only. The table includes approximately 150,000 clones, nearly 90% detected once. Germline V gene lookup returns CDR1 LGHNA and CDR2 YNFKEQ. This CDR3 is 17 amino acids long. Trimming removed 1 base from V and 0 bases from J, with 13 bases in between. The data are from a study of cytotoxic CD8 clonotypes in ibrutinib-treated CLL. The gene calls are TRBV4-2 and TRBJ1-3; no clear D. Sequences were derived from PBMCs, sampled at disease progression, from a patient treated with ibrutinib. The TCR originated in a human donor with chronic lymphocytic leukemia. CDR3 sequence (DNA): TGTGCCAGCAGCCAAGGTCCAGGCACGACCTCTGGAAACACCATATATTTT. This translates into CASSQGPGTTSGNTIYF.